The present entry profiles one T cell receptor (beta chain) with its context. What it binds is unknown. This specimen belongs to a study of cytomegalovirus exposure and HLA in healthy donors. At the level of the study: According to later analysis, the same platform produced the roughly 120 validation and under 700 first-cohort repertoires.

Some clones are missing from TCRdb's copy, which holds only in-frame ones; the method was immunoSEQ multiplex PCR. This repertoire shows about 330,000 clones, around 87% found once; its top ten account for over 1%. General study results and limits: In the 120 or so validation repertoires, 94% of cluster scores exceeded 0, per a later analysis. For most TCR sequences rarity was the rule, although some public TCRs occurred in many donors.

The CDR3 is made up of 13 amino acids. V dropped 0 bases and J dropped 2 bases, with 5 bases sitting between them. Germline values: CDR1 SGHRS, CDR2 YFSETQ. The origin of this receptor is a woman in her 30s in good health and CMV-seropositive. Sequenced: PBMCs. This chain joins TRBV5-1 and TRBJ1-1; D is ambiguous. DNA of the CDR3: TGCGCCAGCAGCTTGGCGCTTAACACTGAAGCTTTCTTT. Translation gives CASSLALNTEAFF.